Below, 27 T cell receptor beta chains from the same sample are listed, as sequenced in a study of early T cells in non-severe SARS-CoV-2 infection. In TCRdb, the 5' RACE reads were re-called with MiXCR into one record per CDR3 protein. The sample includes 30,000 or so distinct CDR3 sequences, approximately 6.3% of them seen just once. Sequenced: whole blood. Source of these receptors: an adult who was a healthcare worker with PCR-confirmed SARS-CoV-2 infection or an uninfected control (not recorded which).

There are a few counts of this clonotype. The chain uses TRBV11-2 and TRBJ2-2; D is unclear. The V and J ends lost 2 bases and 6 bases respectively, with 7 bases between them. Per germline, CDR1 SGHAT and CDR2 FQNNGV. The CDR3 sequence is 13 residues long. DNA for the CDR3: TGTGCCAGCAGCTTAAAACGGGCCGGGGAGCTGTTTTTT. This encodes CASSLKRAGELFF.

This clonotype was counted ten times or more. V and J are TRBV12-3 or TRBV12-4 and TRBJ2-3; tentatively, D is TRBD2 (5 bases). V was shortened by 8 bases and J by 4 bases, with 10 bases between the two germline ends. The length of the CDR3 is 12 residues. DNA for the CDR3: TGTGCCAGCGGGGAGCCCGCAGATACGCAGTATTTT. It is translated as CASGEPADTQYF.

In its sample, this clonotype was seen a few times. The chain recombines TRBV7-8 with TRBJ1-5, with D maybe TRBD1 (5 bases). Trimming pared 5 bases from V and 7 bases from J, leaving 12 bases between. CDR3 length: 13 amino acids. The germline V gene has CDR1 SGHVS and CDR2 FQNEAQ. CDR3 protein: CASSGGVGQPQHF. The CDR3 DNA follows: TGTGCCAGCAGCGGAGGGGTAGGGCAGCCCCAGCATTTT.

This clonotype was observed at least ten times. The chain uses TRBV4-3 and TRBJ1-3; D uncertain. The CDR3 length is 16 residues. Germline assignment: CDR1 LGHNA and CDR2 YSLEER. Trimming left V 0 bases short and J 1 base short, with 10 bases between. The CDR3 is CASSQDPPDSGNTIYF. CDR3 sequence (DNA): TGCGCCAGCAGCCAAGATCCCCCGGATTCTGGAAACACCATATATTTT.

This clonotype was found many times. The chain is built from TRBV6-2 or TRBV6-3 and TRBJ2-3; 9 bases match TRBD2. The CDR3 length is 16 residues. With 2 bases clipped from V and 3 bases from J, the junction kept 6 bases outside the gene matches. CDR1 MNHEY and CDR2 SVGEGT come from the germline V gene. CDR3 sequence (DNA): TGTGCCAGCAGTTACCTGTGGGGACTAGCAACAGATACGCAGTATTTT. Its translation is CASSYLWGLATDTQYF.

This clonotype came up a few times. The J gene is TRBJ1-1, the V gene TRBV9; no reliable D call. The V gene lost 0 bases and the J gene lost 1 base, with 7 bases spanning the gap. In germline, CDR1 is SGDLS, CDR2 YYNGEE. This CDR3 has 14 amino acids. The CDR3: CASSVGPENTEAFF. The CDR3 DNA sequence: TGTGCCAGCAGCGTAGGGCCCGAGAACACTGAAGCTTTCTTT.

This clonotype was seen at least ten times. The chain recombines TRBV7-9 with TRBJ2-3; 9 bases map to TRBD2. CDR3 length: 15 residues. With 1 base clipped from V and 8 bases from J, the junction kept 7 bases outside the gene matches. CDR1 is SEHNR and CDR2 is FQNEAQ in the germline V gene (reference sequence). CDR3 in DNA: TGTGCCAGCAGCTTAGGTGCGGGAGGGCCTGGTACGCAGTATTTT. It specifies CASSLGAGGPGTQYF. Full variable domain (rest looked up from reference TRBV7-9 and TRBJ2-3): DTGVSQNPRHKITKRGQNVTFRCDPISEHNRLYWYRQTLGQGPEFLTYFQNEAQLEKSRLLSDRFSAERPKGSFSTLEIQRTEQGDSAMYLCASSLGAGGPGTQYFGPGTRLTVL.

This clonotype was detected only a few times. This sequence joins TRBV27 and TRBJ2-7; the D gene is possibly TRBD1 (6 bases). V lost 5 bases and J lost 4, with 18 bases in between. This CDR3 is built from 15 residues. Germline CDR1 MNHEY, CDR2 SMNVEV (reference sequence). The CDR3 loop reads CASSLKQGNVYEQYF. CDR3 DNA sequence: TGTGCCAGCAGTCTGAAACAGGGAAACGTGTACGAGCAGTACTTC.

The sample holds many counts of this clonotype. The chain uses TRBV2 and TRBJ2-3, with 10 positions matching TRBD2. The junction had 2 bases not matched to a gene; V was cut back by 10 bases and J by 1 base. Germline V gives CDR1 SNHLY, CDR2 FYNNEI. The CDR3 length is 13 residues. The CDR3 spells CAIGTSGTDTQYF. The DNA for the CDR3 is TGTGCCATCGGGACTAGCGGCACAGATACGCAGTATTTT.

At least ten counts were recorded for this clonotype. The chain couples TRBV4-2 to TRBJ2-1; TRBD2 aligns across 10 bases. J lost 9 bases, V lost 0 bases, and 11 bases had no gene match. Germline lookup yields CDR1 LGHNA and CDR2 YNFKEQ. The CDR3 is 17 residues long. Written as DNA, the CDR3 is TGTGCCAGCAGCCAAGAAACTAGCGGGAAACTTCCTCTTGAGCAGTTCTTC. As protein: CASSQETSGKLPLEQFF.

This clonotype has at least ten counts. The chain links TRBV5-5 to TRBJ2-5, with D possibly matching TRBD1 (5 bases). The CDR3 is made up of 14 amino acids. V lost 2 bases and J lost 0, with 8 bases in between. Germline V CDR1 and CDR2: SGHKS, YYEKEE (reference sequence). The CDR3 region is CASSFTRDQETQYF. The CDR3 DNA follows: TGTGCCAGCAGCTTCACCAGGGACCAAGAGACCCAGTACTTC.

This clonotype appeared many times. The chain is built from TRBV28 and TRBJ1-4; TRBD1 might be the D (5 bases). The CDR3 is 12 amino acids. Trimming cost V 4 bases and J 15 bases, with 15 bases left between them. Looked up from germline, CDR1 is MDHEN and CDR2 is SYDVKM. CDR3 region: CASSSLAGWLFF. The CDR3 DNA follows: TGTGCCAGCAGTTCCCTGGCAGGGTGGTTGTTTTTT.

This clonotype was counted ten times or more. V gene TRBV5-4 combines with J gene TRBJ1-1, with unresolved D. Germline V gives CDR1 SGHNT, CDR2 YYREEE (reference sequence). The ends were cut back, 1 base at V and 1 base at J, with 8 bases in the middle. The CDR3 is made up of 14 amino acids. This CDR3 is CASSLMGSNTEAFF. In nucleotides, the CDR3 is TGTGCCAGCAGCTTGATGGGGTCGAACACTGAAGCTTTCTTT.

This clonotype is a singleton in its sample. This chain connects TRBV10-1 to TRBJ1-1; unclear D gene. Trimming removed 6 bases at V and 1 base at J, with 12 bases between. In germline, CDR1 is WNHNN, CDR2 SYGVQD (reference sequence). The CDR3 runs to 14 residues. CDR3: CASRSAGSNTEAFF. CDR3 nucleotides: TGCGCCAGCAGGTCAGCCGGGTCGAACACTGAAGCTTTCTTT.

This chain joins TRBV5-1 and TRBJ2-7, with a tentative D call TRBD1 (6 bases). The CDR3 totals 14 residues. Per germline, CDR1 SGHRS and CDR2 YFSETQ. V was pared by 5 bases and J by 0 bases, with 12 bases between. CDR3 in DNA: TGCGCCAGCAGTGTCCAGACAGGCTCCTACGAGCAGTACTTC. Protein sequence: CASSVQTGSYEQYF.

This clonotype was seen many times. V is TRBV5-1 and J is TRBJ2-5; 7 nucleotides agree with TRBD1. The CDR3 is made up of 14 amino acids. The V and J ends lost 1 base and 5 bases, in that order; junction bases with no gene match: 5. Per germline, CDR1 SGHRS and CDR2 YFSETQ. In nucleotides, the CDR3 is TGCGCCAGCAGCTTGAGACAGGGCGGGGAGACCCAGTACTTC. Translation gives CASSLRQGGETQYF.

This clonotype was seen at least ten times. V and J are TRBV2 and TRBJ2-7; tentatively, D is TRBD1 (6 bases). This CDR3 spans 20 amino acids. V lost 3 bases and J lost 0, with 27 bases in between. Germline V gene lookup returns CDR1 SNHLY and CDR2 FYNNEI. This chain's CDR3 is CASSDPWRQASSGTSYEQYF. The CDR3 DNA sequence: TGTGCCAGCAGTGATCCTTGGCGACAGGCCTCATCGGGGACCTCCTACGAGCAGTACTTC.

The chain carries TRBV14 and TRBJ1-6; possibly TRBD1 for D (5 bases). Germline CDR1 is SGHDN and CDR2 is FVKESK. The CDR3 consists of 15 residues. V dropped 1 base and J dropped 10 bases, with 14 bases sitting between them. CDR3 region: CASSQVTPQGSPLHF. The CDR3, as DNA: TGTGCCAGCAGCCAAGTGACTCCCCAGGGCTCACCCCTCCACTTT.

This clonotype was seen many times. V and J are TRBV5-5 and TRBJ1-1; D is ambiguous. CDR1 SGHKS and CDR2 YYEKEE come from the germline V gene (reference sequence). V was trimmed by 0 bases and J by 6 bases, leaving 12 bases between them. CDR3 length equals 14 residues. CDR3 protein: CASSLAYGAPEAFF. In nucleotides, the CDR3 is TGTGCCAGCAGCTTGGCCTATGGTGCTCCTGAAGCTTTCTTT.

This clonotype showed up many times. V and J are TRBV20-1 and TRBJ2-1; perhaps TRBD1 as D (6 bases). Trimming took 6 bases from V and 10 from J, leaving 22 bases between them. Per the germline V gene, CDR1 is DFQATT and CDR2 is SNEGSKA (reference sequence). The length of the CDR3 is 14 residues. Here the CDR3 reads CSARWGPGTQEQFF. The CDR3 coding sequence is TGCAGTGCCAGGTGGGGGCCGGGGACGCAGGAGCAGTTCTTC.

This clonotype was observed many times. This chain links TRBV28 with TRBJ1-1; 7 nucleotides agree with TRBD1. Germline CDR1 reads MDHEN; CDR2 reads SYDVKM. J lost 5 bases, V lost 2 bases, and 2 bases had no gene match. The CDR3 loop spans 13 amino acids. This CDR3 is CASSLTGETEAFF. CDR3 DNA sequence: TGTGCCAGCAGTTTAACAGGGGAGACTGAAGCTTTCTTT.

This clonotype has at least ten counts. The chain is built from TRBV27 and TRBJ2-5; 8 positions agree with TRBD2. CDR1 is MNHEY, CDR2 SMNVEV, per germline (reference sequence). Trimming at V came to 1 base and at J to 1 base, leaving 2 bases not matched to a gene. The CDR3 loop spans 15 amino acids. The CDR3: CASSLYGLAQETQYF. The CDR3 nucleotides read TGTGCCAGCAGTTTATACGGACTAGCCCAAGAGACCCAGTACTTC.

This clonotype is labeled as medium-sized (0.01 to 0.1%). V is TRBV2 and J is TRBJ1-6, with D perhaps TRBD1 (5 bases). V was pared by 8 bases and J by 7 bases, with 12 bases between. CDR3 length: 13 residues. From germline, CDR1 is SNHLY and CDR2 FYNNEI. The CDR3 DNA sequence: TGTGCCAGCGCCCGAAAGGGGAATTCACCCCTCCACTTT. Encoded protein: CASARKGNSPLHF.

At least ten counts were recorded for this clonotype. CDR3 sequence: CASSPPTGGSNEQFF. CDR3 nucleotides: TGTGCCAGCTCACCACCCACAGGGGGAAGCAATGAGCAGTTCTTC. The rearrangement uses TRBV18 and TRBJ2-1, with TRBD1 matching over 8 bases. Per germline, CDR1 KGHSH and CDR2 LQKENI. This CDR3 is 15 amino acids long. The trim removed 0 bases at V and 6 bases at J, leaving 4 bases unmatched.

This clonotype was seen a few times. The chain employs TRBV5-1 and TRBJ2-1; 13 bases fit TRBD2. The trim removed 4 bases at V and 4 bases at J, leaving 14 bases unmatched. CDR1 is SGHRS, CDR2 YFSETQ, per germline. The CDR3 runs 19 residues. CDR3 amino acids: CASSPTDYTSGRDYNEQFF. DNA of the CDR3: TGCGCCAGCAGCCCAACCGACTATACTAGCGGGAGGGATTACAATGAGCAGTTCTTC.

There are many counts of this clonotype. V usage is TRBV4-2 and J usage is TRBJ2-1, with TRBD2 matching over 12 bases. V lost 2 bases and J lost 8; bases outside the gene matches: 4. The length of the CDR3 is 15 residues. Germline values: CDR1 LGHNA, CDR2 YNFKEQ. In DNA, the CDR3 is TGTGCCAGCAGCCAAACGGCTAGCGGGAGGGATGAGCAGTTCTTC. Amino acids: CASSQTASGRDEQFF.

Comments on this clonotype: A read error may be the cause here, since a much bigger clone is one base away. The chain links TRBV12-3 or TRBV12-4 to TRBJ2-3; TRBD1 agrees at 8 bases. J was trimmed by 5 bases and V by 5 bases; bases with no gene match: 9. The CDR3 sequence is 15 residues long. This CDR3 reads CASSAGTGYIDTQYF. In DNA, the CDR3 is TGTGCCAGCAGTGCCGGGACAGGTTACATAGATACGCAGTATTTT.